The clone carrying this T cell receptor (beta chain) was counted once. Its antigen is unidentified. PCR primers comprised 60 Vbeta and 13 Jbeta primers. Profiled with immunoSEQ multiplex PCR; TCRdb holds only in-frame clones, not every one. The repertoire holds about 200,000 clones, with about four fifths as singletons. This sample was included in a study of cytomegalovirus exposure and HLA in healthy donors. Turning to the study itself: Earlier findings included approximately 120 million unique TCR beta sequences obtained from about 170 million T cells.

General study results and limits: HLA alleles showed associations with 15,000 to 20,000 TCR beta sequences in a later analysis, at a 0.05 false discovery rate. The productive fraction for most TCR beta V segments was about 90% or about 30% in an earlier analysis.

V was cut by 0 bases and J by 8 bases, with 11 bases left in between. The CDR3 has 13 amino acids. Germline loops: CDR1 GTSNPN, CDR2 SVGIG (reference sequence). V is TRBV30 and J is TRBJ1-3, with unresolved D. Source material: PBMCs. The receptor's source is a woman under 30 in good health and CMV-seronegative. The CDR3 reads CAWSVSAGYTIYF. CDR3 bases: TGTGCCTGGAGTGTGTCCGCGGGATACACCATATATTTT. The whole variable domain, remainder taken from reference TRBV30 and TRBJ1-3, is SQTIHQWPATLVQPVGSPLSLECTVEGTSNPNLYWYRQAAGRGLQLLFYSVGIGQISSEVPQNLSASRPQDRQFILSSKKLLLSDSGFYLCAWSVSAGYTIYFGEGSWLTVV.